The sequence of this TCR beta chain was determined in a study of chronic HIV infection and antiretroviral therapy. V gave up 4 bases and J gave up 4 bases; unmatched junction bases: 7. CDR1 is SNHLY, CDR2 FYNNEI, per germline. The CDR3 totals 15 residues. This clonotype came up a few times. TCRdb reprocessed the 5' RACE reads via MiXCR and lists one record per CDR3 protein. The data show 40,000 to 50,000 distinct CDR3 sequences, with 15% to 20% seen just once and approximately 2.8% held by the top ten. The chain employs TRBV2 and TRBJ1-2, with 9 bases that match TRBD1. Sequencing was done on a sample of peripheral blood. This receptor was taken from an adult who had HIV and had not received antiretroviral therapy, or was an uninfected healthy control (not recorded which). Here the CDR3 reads CASSAGGTGSYGYTF. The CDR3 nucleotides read TGTGCCAGCAGTGCAGGGGGGACAGGGTCCTATGGCTACACCTTC. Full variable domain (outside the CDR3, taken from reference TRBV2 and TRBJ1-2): EPEVTQTPSHQVTQMGQEVILRCVPISNHLYFYWYRQILGQKVEFLVSFYNNEISEKSEIFDDQFSVERPDGSNFTLKIRSTKLEDSAMYFCASSAGGTGSYGYTFGSGTRLTVV.